The 2 T cell receptor beta chains below all came from one sample that was sequenced in a study of cytomegalovirus exposure and HLA in healthy donors. Repertoires were generated with immunoSEQ multiplex PCR, while TCRdb's copy carries only in-frame clones and drops some. The table has about 110,000 clones, over 75% seen once. Input material: PBMCs. These receptors all stem from a woman between 25 and 40 years old in good health and CMV-seropositive.

The chain employs TRBV7-6 and TRBJ2-5; D perhaps matches TRBD2 (7 bases). V lost 5 bases, J lost 2 bases, and 21 bases lay in between. CDR3 length: 17 residues. Per germline, CDR1 SGHVS and CDR2 FNYEAQ. CDR3 coding DNA: TGTGCCAGCAGCCCGACCTGGGCGGGGGCTCCACAAGAGACCCAGTACTTC. Translated: CASSPTWAGAPQETQYF.

The chain has TRBV5-1 and TRBJ2-2; 12 bases fit TRBD2. Germline V lookup: CDR1 SGHRS, CDR2 YFSETQ. The CDR3 length is 17 residues. The trim removed 4 bases at V and 3 bases at J, leaving 7 bases unmatched. CDR3 bases: TGCGCCAGCAGCCGAGGACTAGCGGGATCGGACACCGGGGAGCTGTTTTTT. Its translation is CASSRGLAGSDTGELFF.